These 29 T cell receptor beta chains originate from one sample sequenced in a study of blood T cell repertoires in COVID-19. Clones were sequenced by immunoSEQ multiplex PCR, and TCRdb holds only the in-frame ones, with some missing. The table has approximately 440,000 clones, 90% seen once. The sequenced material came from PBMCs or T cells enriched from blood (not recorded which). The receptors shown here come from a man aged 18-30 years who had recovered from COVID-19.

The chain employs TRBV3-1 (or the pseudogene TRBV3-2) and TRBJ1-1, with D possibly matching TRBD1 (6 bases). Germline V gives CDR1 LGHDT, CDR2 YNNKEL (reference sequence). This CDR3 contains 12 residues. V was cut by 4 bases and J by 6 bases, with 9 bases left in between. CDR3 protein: CASSLEGAEAFF. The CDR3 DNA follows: TGTGCCAGCAGCCTTGAGGGGGCTGAAGCTTTCTTT.

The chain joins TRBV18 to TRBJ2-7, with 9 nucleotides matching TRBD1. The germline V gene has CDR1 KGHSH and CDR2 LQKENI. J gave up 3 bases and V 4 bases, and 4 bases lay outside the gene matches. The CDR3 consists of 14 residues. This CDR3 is CASSQTGQGYEQYF. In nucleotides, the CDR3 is TGTGCCAGCTCACAAACGGGACAGGGCTACGAGCAGTACTTC.

The CDR3 sequence is CASSETASSYEQYF. In DNA form, the CDR3 reads TGCGCCAGCAGCGAGACAGCCAGCTCCTACGAGCAGTACTTC. The chain joins TRBV5-1 to TRBJ2-7; D is perhaps TRBD1 (5 bases). The CDR3 covers 14 residues. The germline V gene encodes CDR1 SGHRS and CDR2 YFSETQ. Trimming pared 4 bases from V and 0 bases from J, leaving 11 bases between. Full variable domain (remainder filled in from reference TRBV5-1 and TRBJ2-7): KAGVTQTPRYLIKTRGQQVTLSCSPISGHRSVSWYQQTPGQGLQFLFEYFSETQRNKGNFPGRFSGRQFSNSRSEMNVSTLELGDSALYLCASSETASSYEQYFGPGTRLTVT.

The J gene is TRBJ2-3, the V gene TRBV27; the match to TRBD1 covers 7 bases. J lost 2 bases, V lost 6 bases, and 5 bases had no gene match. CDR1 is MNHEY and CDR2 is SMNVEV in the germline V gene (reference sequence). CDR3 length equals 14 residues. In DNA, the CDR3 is TGTGCCAGCAGCCCGGGACAGAACACAGATACGCAGTATTTT. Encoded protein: CASSPGQNTDTQYF.

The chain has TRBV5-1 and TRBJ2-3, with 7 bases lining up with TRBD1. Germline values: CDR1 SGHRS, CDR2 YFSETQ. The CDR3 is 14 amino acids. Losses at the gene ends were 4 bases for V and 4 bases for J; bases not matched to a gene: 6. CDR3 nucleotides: TGCGCCAGCAGCCTAGACAGGGTCCCAGATACGCAGTATTTT. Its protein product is CASSLDRVPDTQYF. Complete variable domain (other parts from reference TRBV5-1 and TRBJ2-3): KAGVTQTPRYLIKTRGQQVTLSCSPISGHRSVSWYQQTPGQGLQFLFEYFSETQRNKGNFPGRFSGRQFSNSRSEMNVSTLELGDSALYLCASSLDRVPDTQYFGPGTRLTVL.

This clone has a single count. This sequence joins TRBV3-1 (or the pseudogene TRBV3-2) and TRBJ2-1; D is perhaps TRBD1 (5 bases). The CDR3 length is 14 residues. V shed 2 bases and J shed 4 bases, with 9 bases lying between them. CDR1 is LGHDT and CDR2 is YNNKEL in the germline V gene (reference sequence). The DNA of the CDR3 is TGTGCCAGCAGCCAAAGCAGGGTTTACAATGAGCAGTTCTTC. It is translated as CASSQSRVYNEQFF.

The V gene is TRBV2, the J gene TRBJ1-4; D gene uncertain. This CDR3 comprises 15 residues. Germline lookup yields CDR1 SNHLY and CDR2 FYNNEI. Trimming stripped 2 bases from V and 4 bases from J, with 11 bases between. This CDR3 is CASSEWRRNNEKLFF. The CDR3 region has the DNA TGTGCCAGCAGTGAATGGCGGCGGAATAATGAAAAACTGTTTTTT.

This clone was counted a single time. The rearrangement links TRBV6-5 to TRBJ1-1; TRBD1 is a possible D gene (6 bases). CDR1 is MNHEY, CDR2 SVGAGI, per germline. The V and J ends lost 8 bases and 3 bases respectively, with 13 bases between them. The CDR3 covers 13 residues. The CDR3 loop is CASWTARDTEAFF. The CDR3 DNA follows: TGTGCCAGCTGGACAGCTCGGGACACTGAAGCTTTCTTT.

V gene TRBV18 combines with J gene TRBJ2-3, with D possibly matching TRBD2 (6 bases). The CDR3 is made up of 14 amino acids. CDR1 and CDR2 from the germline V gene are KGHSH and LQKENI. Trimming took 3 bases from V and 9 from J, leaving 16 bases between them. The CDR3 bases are TGTGCCAGCTCACCCGGAGCGGGCGGTGACACGCAGTATTTT. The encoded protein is CASSPGAGGDTQYF.

CDR3 nucleotides: TGTGCCAGCAGCTTAGCCGTTGCCAGTCTGAACACTGAAGCTTTCTTT. Translating it yields CASSLAVASLNTEAFF. The V and J genes are TRBV7-9 and TRBJ1-1, with D hard to call. The ends were cut back, 0 bases at V and 0 bases at J, with 11 bases in the middle. Germline assignment: CDR1 SEHNR and CDR2 FQNEAQ (reference sequence). The CDR3 sequence is 16 residues long.

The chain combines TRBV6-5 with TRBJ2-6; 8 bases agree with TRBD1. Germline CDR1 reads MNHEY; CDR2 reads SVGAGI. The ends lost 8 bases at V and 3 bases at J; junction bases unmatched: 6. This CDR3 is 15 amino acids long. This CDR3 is CASSPGGFGANVLTF. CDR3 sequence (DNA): TGTGCCAGCTCGCCAGGGGGCTTTGGGGCCAACGTCCTGACTTTC.

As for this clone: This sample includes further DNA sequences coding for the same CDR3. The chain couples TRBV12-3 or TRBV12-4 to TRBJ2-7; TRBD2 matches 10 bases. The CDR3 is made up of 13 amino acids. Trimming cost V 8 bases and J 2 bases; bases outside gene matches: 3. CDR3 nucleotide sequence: TGTGCCAGCCGGACTAGCGGAACCTACGAGCAGTACTTC. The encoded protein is CASRTSGTYEQYF.

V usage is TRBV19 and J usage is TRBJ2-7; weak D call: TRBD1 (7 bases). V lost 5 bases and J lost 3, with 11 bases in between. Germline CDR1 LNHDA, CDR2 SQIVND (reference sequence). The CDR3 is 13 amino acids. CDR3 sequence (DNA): TGTGCCAGTAGTGCGGGACAGAACTACGAGCAGTACTTC. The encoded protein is CASSAGQNYEQYF.

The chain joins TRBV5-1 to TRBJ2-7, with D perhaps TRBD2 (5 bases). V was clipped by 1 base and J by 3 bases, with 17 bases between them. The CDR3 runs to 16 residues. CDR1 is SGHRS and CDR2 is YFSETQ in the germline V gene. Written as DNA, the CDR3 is TGCGCCAGCAGCTTGTATTGGACCCCGGAGGTCTACGAGCAGTACTTC. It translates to CASSLYWTPEVYEQYF.

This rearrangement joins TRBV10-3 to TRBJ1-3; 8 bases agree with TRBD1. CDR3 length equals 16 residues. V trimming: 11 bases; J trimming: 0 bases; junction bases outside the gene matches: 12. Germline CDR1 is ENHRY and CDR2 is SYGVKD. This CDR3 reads CAGKPGQAYSGNTIYF. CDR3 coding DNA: TGTGCCGGAAAGCCGGGACAGGCTTACTCTGGAAACACCATATATTTT.

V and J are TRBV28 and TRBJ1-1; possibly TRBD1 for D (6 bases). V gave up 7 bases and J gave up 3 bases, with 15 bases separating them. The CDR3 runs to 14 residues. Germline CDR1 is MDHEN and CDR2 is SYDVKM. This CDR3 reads CASTLTGLDTEAFF. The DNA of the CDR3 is TGTGCCAGCACCCTCACAGGGTTGGACACTGAAGCTTTCTTT.

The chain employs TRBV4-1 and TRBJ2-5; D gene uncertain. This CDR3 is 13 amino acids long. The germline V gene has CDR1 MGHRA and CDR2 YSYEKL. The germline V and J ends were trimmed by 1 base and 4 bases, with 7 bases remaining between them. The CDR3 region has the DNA TGCGCCAGCAGCCAAGGGCTGCCAGAGACCCAGTACTTC. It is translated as CASSQGLPETQYF.

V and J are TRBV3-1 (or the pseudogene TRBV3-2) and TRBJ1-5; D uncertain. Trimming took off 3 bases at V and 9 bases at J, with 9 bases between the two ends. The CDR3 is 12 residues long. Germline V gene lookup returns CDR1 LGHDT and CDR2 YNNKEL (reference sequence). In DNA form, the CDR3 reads TGTGCCAGCAGCCAGATGGCGGGGCCCCAGCATTTT. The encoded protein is CASSQMAGPQHF.

This CDR3 reads CASSLLERGNTEAFF. For the CDR3, the DNA is TGTGCCAGCAGTTTACTCGAAAGGGGCAACACTGAAGCTTTCTTT. V gene TRBV6-5 combines with J gene TRBJ1-1, with D maybe TRBD1 (5 bases). Germline CDR1 MNHEY, CDR2 SVGAGI. Trimming removed 4 bases at V and 2 bases at J, with 14 bases between. This CDR3 region has 15 residues.

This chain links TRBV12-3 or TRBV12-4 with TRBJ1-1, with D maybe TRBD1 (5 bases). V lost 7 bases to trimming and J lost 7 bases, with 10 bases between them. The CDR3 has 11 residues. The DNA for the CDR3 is TGTGCCAGCACATCGGGGGTTGAAGCTTTCTTT. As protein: CASTSGVEAFF.

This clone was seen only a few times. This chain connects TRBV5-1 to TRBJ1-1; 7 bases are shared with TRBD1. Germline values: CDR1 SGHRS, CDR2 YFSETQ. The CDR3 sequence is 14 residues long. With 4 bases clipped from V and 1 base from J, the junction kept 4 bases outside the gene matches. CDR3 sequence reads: CASSPQGTNTEAFF. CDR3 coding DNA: TGCGCCAGCAGCCCACAGGGGACGAACACTGAAGCTTTCTTT.

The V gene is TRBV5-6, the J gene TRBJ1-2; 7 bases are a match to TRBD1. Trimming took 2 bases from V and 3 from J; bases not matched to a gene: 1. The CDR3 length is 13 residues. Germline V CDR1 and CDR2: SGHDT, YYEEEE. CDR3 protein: CASSFGTDYGYTF. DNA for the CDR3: TGTGCCAGCAGCTTCGGGACAGACTATGGCTACACCTTC. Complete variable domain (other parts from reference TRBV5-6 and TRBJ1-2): DAGVTQSPTHLIKTRGQQVTLRCSPKSGHDTVSWYQQALGQGPQFIFQYYEEEERQRGNFPDRFSGHQFPNYSSELNVNALLLGDSALYLCASSFGTDYGYTFGSGTRLTVV.

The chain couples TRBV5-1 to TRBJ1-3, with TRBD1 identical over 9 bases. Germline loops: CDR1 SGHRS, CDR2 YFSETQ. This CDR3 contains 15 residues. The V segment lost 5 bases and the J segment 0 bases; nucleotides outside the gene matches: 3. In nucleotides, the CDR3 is TGCGCCAGCAGGCGGGACAGGGCCTCTGGAAACACCATATATTTT. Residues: CASRRDRASGNTIYF. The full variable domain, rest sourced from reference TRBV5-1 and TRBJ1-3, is KAGVTQTPRYLIKTRGQQVTLSCSPISGHRSVSWYQQTPGQGLQFLFEYFSETQRNKGNFPGRFSGRQFSNSRSEMNVSTLELGDSALYLCASRRDRASGNTIYFGEGSWLTVV.

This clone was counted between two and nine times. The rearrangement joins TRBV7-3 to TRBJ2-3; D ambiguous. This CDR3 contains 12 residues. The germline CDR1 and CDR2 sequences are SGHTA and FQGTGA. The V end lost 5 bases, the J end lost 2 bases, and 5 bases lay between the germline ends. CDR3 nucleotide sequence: TGTGCCAGCAGCGACACCACAGATACGCAGTATTTT. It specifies CASSDTTDTQYF.

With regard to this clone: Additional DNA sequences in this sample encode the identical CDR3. In DNA, the CDR3 is TGTGCCAGCAGCCACGGGGAAGGCTACACCTTC. This encodes CASSHGEGYTF. The V gene is TRBV3-1 (or the pseudogene TRBV3-2), the J gene TRBJ1-2; D remains unclear. The CDR3 is 11 amino acids. Germline V CDR1 and CDR2: LGHDT, YNNKEL (reference sequence). V lost 3 bases to trimming and J lost 8 bases, with 7 bases between them.

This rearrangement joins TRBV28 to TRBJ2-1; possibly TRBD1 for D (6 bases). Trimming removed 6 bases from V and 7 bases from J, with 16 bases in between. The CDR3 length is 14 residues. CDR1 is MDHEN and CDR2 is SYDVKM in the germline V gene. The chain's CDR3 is CASSPQGSRNEQFF. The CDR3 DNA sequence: TGTGCCAGCAGCCCACAGGGTAGTAGAAATGAGCAGTTCTTC.

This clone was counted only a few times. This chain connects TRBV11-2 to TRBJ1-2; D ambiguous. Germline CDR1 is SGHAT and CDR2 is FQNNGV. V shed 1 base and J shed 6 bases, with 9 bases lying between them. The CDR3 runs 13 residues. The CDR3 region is CASSLGSGNGYTF. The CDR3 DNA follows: TGTGCCAGCAGCTTAGGCTCGGGAAATGGCTACACCTTC.

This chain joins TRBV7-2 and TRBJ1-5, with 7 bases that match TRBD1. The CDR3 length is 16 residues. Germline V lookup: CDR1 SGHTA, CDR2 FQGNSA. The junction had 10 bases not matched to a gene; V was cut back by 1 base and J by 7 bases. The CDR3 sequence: CASSLGVTGLGQPQHF. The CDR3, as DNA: TGTGCCAGCAGCTTAGGAGTGACAGGGCTCGGCCAGCCCCAGCATTTT.

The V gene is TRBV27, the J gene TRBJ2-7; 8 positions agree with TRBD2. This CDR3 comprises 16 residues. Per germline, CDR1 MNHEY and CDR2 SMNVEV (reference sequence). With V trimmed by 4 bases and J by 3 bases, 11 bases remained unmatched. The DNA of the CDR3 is TGTGCCAGCAGTTCGAGAGCGGGAGTAACATTCTACGAGCAGTACTTC. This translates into CASSSRAGVTFYEQYF.